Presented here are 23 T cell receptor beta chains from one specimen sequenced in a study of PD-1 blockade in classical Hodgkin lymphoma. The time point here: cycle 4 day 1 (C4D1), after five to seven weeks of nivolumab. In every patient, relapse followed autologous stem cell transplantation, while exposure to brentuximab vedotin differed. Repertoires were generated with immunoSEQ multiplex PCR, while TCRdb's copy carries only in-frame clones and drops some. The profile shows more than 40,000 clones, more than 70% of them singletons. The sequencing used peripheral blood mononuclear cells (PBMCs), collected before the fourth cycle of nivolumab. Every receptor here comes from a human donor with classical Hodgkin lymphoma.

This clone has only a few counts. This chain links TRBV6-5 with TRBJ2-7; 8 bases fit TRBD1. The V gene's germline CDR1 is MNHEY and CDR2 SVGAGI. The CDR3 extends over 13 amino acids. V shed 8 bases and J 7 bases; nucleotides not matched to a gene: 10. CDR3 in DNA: TGTGCCAGCGGAGAGGGGGACAGGTGGGAGCAGTACTTC. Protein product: CASGEGDRWEQYF.

CDR3 protein: CASSPEVEGVYGYTF. The CDR3, as DNA: TGTGCCAGCTCACCGGAGGTTGAAGGGGTCTATGGCTACACCTTC. The chain employs TRBV18 and TRBJ1-2, with D perhaps TRBD1 (5 bases). CDR1 KGHSH and CDR2 LQKENI come from the germline V gene. This CDR3 is built from 15 residues. V lost 3 bases, J lost 4 bases, and 15 bases lay in between.

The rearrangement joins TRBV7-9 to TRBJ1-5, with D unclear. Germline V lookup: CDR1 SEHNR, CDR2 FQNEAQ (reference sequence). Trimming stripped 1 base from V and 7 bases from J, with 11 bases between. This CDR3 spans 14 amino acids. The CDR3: CASSLGDPFQPQHF. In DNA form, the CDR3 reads TGTGCCAGCAGCTTAGGTGATCCGTTCCAGCCCCAGCATTTT.

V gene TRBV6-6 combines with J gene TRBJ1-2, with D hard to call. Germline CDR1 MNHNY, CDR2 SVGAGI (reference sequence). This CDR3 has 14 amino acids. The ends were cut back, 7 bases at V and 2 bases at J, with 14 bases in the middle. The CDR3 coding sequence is TGTGCCAGCACCCCAAGTATCCAGAACTATGGCTACACCTTC. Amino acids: CASTPSIQNYGYTF.

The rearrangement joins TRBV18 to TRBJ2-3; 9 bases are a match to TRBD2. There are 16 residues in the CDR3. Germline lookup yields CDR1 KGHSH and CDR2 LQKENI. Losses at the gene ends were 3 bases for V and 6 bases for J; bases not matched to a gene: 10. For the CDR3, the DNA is TGTGCCAGCTCACCCCTGGGAGCGGGGGGATCGGATACGCAGTATTTT. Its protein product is CASSPLGAGGSDTQYF.

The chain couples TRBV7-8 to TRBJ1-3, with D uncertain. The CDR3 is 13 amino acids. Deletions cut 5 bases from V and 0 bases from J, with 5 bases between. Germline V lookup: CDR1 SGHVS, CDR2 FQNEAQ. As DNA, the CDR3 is TGTGCCAGCAGCACCTTCTCTGGAAACACCATATATTTT. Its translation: CASSTFSGNTIYF.

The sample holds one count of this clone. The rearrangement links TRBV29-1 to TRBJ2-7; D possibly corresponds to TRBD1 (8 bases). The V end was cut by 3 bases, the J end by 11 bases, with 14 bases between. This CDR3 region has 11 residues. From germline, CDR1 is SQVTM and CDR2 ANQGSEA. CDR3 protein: CSVEYRGGKYF. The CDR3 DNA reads TGCAGCGTTGAGTACAGGGGGGGAAAGTACTTC.

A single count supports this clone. The CDR3 spells CASSQGLGGTLHF. The CDR3, as DNA: TGCGCCAGCAGCCAAGGACTCGGGGGCACCCTCCACTTT. The V call is TRBV5-1, the J call TRBJ1-6; possibly TRBD1 for D (6 bases). The CDR3 is 13 amino acids. Germline CDR1 SGHRS, CDR2 YFSETQ. V dropped 4 bases and J dropped 14 bases, with 16 bases sitting between them. Full variable domain (remainder filled in from reference TRBV5-1 and TRBJ1-6): KAGVTQTPRYLIKTRGQQVTLSCSPISGHRSVSWYQQTPGQGLQFLFEYFSETQRNKGNFPGRFSGRQFSNSRSEMNVSTLELGDSALYLCASSQGLGGTLHFGNGTRLTVT.

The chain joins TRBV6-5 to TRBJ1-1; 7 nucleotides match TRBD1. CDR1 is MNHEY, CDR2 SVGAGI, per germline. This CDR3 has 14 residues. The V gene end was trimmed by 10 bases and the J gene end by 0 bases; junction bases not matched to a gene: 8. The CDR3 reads CATIAGTVNTEAFF. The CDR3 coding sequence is TGTGCCACCATAGCCGGGACAGTGAACACTGAAGCTTTCTTT.

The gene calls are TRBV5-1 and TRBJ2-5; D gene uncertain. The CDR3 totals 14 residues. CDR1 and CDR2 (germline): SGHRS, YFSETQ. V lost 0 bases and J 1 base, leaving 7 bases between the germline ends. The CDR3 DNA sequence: TGCGCCAGCAGCTTGGTCGGCAGCCAAGAGACCCAGTACTTC. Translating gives CASSLVGSQETQYF.

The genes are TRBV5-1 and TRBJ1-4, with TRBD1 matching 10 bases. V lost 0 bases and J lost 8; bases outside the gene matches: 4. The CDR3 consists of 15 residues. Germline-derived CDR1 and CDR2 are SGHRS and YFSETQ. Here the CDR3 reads CASSLAGQGGEKLFF. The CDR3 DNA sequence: TGCGCCAGCAGCTTGGCCGGACAGGGGGGCGAAAAACTGTTTTTT.

The CDR3 here is CASSVGGDYGNIQYF. The CDR3 bases are TGTGCCAGCAGCGTAGGAGGGGACTACGGAAACATTCAGTACTTC. The chain uses TRBV9 and TRBJ2-4; 7 bases are a match to TRBD2. This CDR3 region has 15 residues. J gave up 6 bases and V 0 bases, and 6 bases lay outside the gene matches. The V gene's germline CDR1 is SGDLS and CDR2 YYNGEE.

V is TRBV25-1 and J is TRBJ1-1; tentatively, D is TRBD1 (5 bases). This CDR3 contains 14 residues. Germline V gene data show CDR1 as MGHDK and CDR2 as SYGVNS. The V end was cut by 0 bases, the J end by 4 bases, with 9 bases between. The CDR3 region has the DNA TGTGCCAGCAGTGAATATAAGGGGCTCACTGAAGCTTTCTTT. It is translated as CASSEYKGLTEAFF.

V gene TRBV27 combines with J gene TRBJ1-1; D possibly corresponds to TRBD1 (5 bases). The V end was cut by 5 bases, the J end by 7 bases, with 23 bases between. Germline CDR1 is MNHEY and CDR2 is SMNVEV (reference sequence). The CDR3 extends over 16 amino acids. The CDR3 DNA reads TGTGCCAGCAGTGGCGGGACCTCAGGAAAACTTGGTGAAGCTTTCTTT. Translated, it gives CASSGGTSGKLGEAFF.

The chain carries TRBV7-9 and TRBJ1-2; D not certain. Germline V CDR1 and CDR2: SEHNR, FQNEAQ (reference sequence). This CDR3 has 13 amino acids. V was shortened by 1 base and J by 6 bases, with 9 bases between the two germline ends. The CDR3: CASSLEGENGYTF. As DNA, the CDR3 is TGTGCCAGCAGCTTAGAGGGTGAAAATGGCTACACCTTC.

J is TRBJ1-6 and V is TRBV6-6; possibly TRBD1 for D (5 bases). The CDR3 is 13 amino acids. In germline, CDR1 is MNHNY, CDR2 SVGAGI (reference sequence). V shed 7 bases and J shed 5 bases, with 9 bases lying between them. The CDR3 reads CASNWGDNSPLHF. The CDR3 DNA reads TGTGCCAGCAACTGGGGGGATAATTCACCCCTCCACTTT.

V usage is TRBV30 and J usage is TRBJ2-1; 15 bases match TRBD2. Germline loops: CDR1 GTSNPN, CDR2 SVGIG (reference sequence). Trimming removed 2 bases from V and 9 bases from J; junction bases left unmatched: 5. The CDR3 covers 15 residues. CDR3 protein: CAWSRKGLAGGEQFF. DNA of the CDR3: TGTGCCTGGAGTCGTAAGGGACTAGCGGGAGGTGAGCAGTTCTTC.

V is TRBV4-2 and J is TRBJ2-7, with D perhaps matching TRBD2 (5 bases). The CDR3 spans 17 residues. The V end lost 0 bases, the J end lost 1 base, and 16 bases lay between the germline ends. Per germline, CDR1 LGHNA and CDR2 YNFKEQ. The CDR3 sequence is CASSQDTPAVTSYEQYF. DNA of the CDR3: TGTGCCAGCAGCCAAGATACCCCAGCGGTCACGTCCTACGAGCAGTACTTC.

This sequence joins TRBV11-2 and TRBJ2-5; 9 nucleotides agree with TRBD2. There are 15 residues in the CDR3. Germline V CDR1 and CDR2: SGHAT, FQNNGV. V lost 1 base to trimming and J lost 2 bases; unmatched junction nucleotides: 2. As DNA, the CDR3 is TGTGCCAGCAGCTTAGGGCTAGCGGGACAAGAGACCCAGTACTTC. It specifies CASSLGLAGQETQYF.

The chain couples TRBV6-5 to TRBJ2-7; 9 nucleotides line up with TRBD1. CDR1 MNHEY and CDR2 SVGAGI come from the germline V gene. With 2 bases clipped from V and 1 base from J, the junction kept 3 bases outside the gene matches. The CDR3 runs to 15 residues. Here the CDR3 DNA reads TGTGCCAGCAGTTACGACGGGACAGGGTCCTACGAGCAGTACTTC. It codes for CASSYDGTGSYEQYF.

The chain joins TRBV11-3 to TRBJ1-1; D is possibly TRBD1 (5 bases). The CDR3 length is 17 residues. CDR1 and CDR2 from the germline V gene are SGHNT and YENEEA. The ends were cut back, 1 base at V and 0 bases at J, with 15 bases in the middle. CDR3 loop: CASSLAPGGGMNTEAFF. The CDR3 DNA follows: TGTGCCAGCAGCTTAGCGCCCGGGGGAGGCATGAACACTGAAGCTTTCTTT.

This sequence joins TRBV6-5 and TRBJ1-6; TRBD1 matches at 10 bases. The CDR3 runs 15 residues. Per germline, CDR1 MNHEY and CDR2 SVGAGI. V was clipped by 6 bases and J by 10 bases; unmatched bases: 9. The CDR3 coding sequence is TGTGCCAGCAGAGATCGACAGGGGGCTTGGTCACCCCTCCACTTT. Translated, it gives CASRDRQGAWSPLHF.

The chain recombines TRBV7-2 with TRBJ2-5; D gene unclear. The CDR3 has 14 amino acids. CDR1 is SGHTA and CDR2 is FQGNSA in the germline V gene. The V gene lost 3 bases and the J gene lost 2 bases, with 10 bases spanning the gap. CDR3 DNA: TGTGCCAGCAGCTTGGGAAACGGTCAAGAGACCCAGTACTTC. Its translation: CASSLGNGQETQYF.